These T cell receptor beta chains were read from a single sample in a study of blood T cells in healthy people across ages. In TCRdb, the 5' RACE reads were re-called with MiXCR into one record per CDR3 protein. The table records roughly 800,000 distinct CDR3 sequences, 20% to 30% of them present only once. These same records also appear under a second study, on T cells of mothers and their children.

The sequencing sample was made of blood. Receptor source: a boy younger than 18 in good health. CDR3s include the opening cysteine and the closing phenylalanine or tryptophan. The D gene is left open where the match is weak. The size of a clone is reported for some rows only, either as once, few or many, or as a class for expanded clones.

>TRBJ2-1|NA|TRBV15|NA
TGTGCCACCAGCAGAGAGGTCAACTCCTACAATGAGCAGTTCTTC
CATSREVNSYNEQFF
>TRBJ2-7|few|TRBV12-3/TRBV12-4|NA
TGTGCCAGCAGATCGGCAGACTCCTACGAGCAGTACTTC
CASRSADSYEQYF
>TRBJ2-7|NA|TRBV2|NA
TGTGCCAGCAGAGCGCCACTTGCTAGCTCCTACGAGCAGTACTTC
CASRAPLASSYEQYF
>TRBJ2-1|few|TRBV25-1|NA
TGTGCCAGCAGTGCGGTTAGCGCCATCTACAATGAGCAGTTCTTC
CASSAVSAIYNEQFF
>TRBJ1-4|NA|TRBV15|NA
TGTGCCACCGGGGCCCTGGCAACTAATGAAAAACTGTTTTTT
CATGALATNEKLFF
>TRBJ2-5|NA|TRBV28|NA
TGTGCCAGCAGTGGGGACACCCAAATGGAGACCCAGTACTTC
CASSGDTQMETQYF
>TRBJ2-3|NA|TRBV12-3/TRBV12-4|NA
TGTGCCAGCAGCCCACTAGCCCCAGATACGCAGTATTTT
CASSPLAPDTQYF
>TRBJ2-5|few|TRBV12-3/TRBV12-4|NA
TGTGCCAGCAGTTTAGCAGGGGAGATCCAAGAGACCCAGTACTTC
CASSLAGEIQETQYF
>TRBJ2-3|NA|TRBV12-3/TRBV12-4|NA
TGTGCCAGCAGTTTAGGCAGAGGGGTCCCAGATACGCAGTATTTT
CASSLGRGVPDTQYF
>TRBJ2-7|NA|TRBV7-8|NA
TGTGCCAGCAGCTTAGCGCTGGGGGTTTCGGGCGAGCAGTACTTC
CASSLALGVSGEQYF
>TRBJ2-1|NA|TRBV12-3/TRBV12-4|NA
TGTGCCAGCAGTTCGGTCCTTGGCTGGTCCTACAATGAGCAGTTCTTC
CASSSVLGWSYNEQFF
>TRBJ1-3|NA|TRBV9|TRBD1
TGTGCCAGCAGCGGACCGATACAGGGGGGCTCTGGAAACACCATATATTTT
CASSGPIQGGSGNTIYF
>TRBJ2-5|few|TRBV10-3|NA
TGTGCCATCAGTGAGGGAGTTAGCGGCAGGAAGACCCAGTACTTC
CAISEGVSGRKTQYF
>TRBJ2-3|few|TRBV25-1|TRBD2
TGTGCCAGCAGTTTTAAGGGACTACGCTTAGATACGCAGTATTTT
CASSFKGLRLDTQYF
>TRBJ2-1|NA|TRBV15|NA
TGTGCCACCAGCAGAGATCCTGGAGTATATGAGCAGTTCTTC
CATSRDPGVYEQFF
>TRBJ1-3|NA|TRBV7-9|NA
TGTGCCAGCAGCTTCACACAGGCAAACACCATATATTTT
CASSFTQANTIYF
>TRBJ2-1|few|TRBV4-1|NA
TGCGCCAGCAGCCAAGGATGGGGAGAGCCATACAATGAGCAGTTCTTC
CASSQGWGEPYNEQFF
>TRBJ1-2|NA|TRBV3-1|TRBD1
TGTGCCAGCAGCCAGGAGACAGGGGTGCGGAATGGCTACACCTTC
CASSQETGVRNGYTF
>TRBJ1-2|NA|TRBV20-1|TRBD1
TGCAGTGCTTCGTGGGACAGGGGCTATGGCTACACCTTC
CSASWDRGYGYTF
>TRBJ2-1|many|TRBV7-3|NA
TGTGCCAGCAGTCCCGGGACAAATGAGCAGTTCTTC
CASSPGTNEQFF
>TRBJ2-5|few|TRBV2|TRBD1
TGTGCCAGCAGTGAAGTTCCGGACAGGGGGCGGGAGACCCAGTACTTC
CASSEVPDRGRETQYF
>TRBJ2-4|NA|TRBV6-5|NA
TGTGCCAGCAGTCGCGGGACACAACTAGCCAAAAACATTCAGTACTTC
CASSRGTQLAKNIQYF
>TRBJ2-7|NA|TRBV20-1|NA
TGCAGTGCCGGCCCGGGCGGGGAATACGAGCAGTACTTC
CSAGPGGEYEQYF
>TRBJ1-4|few|TRBV28|TRBD1
TGTGCCACCTTAAAGGGGGCCGAAAAACTGTTTTTT
CATLKGAEKLFF
>TRBJ1-1|few|TRBV12-3/TRBV12-4|NA
TGTGCCAGCAGTTTAGGGTTTCAAGGGACTGAAGCTTTCTTT
CASSLGFQGTEAFF
>TRBJ2-7|few|TRBV21-1|NA
TGTGCCAGCAGCCCACGACACCAGGTGGGAACCGCTAGGCAGCAGTACTTC
CASSPRHQVGTARQQYF
>TRBJ2-1|NA|TRBV25-1|TRBD2
TGTGCCAGCAGTGAAGAAGCGGGAATCTACAATGAGCAGTTCTTC
CASSEEAGIYNEQFF
>TRBJ2-2|NA|TRBV12-3/TRBV12-4|TRBD1
TGTGCCAGCAGTTTAGCGGCAGGGGGTTATACCGGGGAGCTGTTTTTT
CASSLAAGGYTGELFF
>TRBJ1-1|NA|TRBV29-1|NA
TGCAGCGTTGAGGGGGCCAGGATGAACACTGAAGCTTTCTTT
CSVEGARMNTEAFF
>TRBJ1-2|NA|TRBV12-3/TRBV12-4|NA
TGTGCCAGCAGCCTTGGTCCCGGCGTTGGCTACACCTTC
CASSLGPGVGYTF
>TRBJ2-7|NA|TRBV6-6|TRBD1
TGTGCCAGCACTCGGACAGGGGGCGCGTACGAGCAGTACTTC
CASTRTGGAYEQYF
>TRBJ2-7|NA|TRBV13|NA
TGTGCCAGCAGCTCCACGGGCGTGGGGGGACCCATCTACGAGCAGTACTTC
CASSSTGVGGPIYEQYF
>TRBJ2-1|NA|TRBV11-2|NA
TGTGCCAGCAGCTTAGTCGGGACAATGAATGAGCAGTTCTTC
CASSLVGTMNEQFF
>TRBJ2-2|NA|TRBV20-1|TRBD1
TGCAGTGCTAGGAGCCCGGGACAGTTGAACCGGGAGCTGTTTTTT
CSARSPGQLNRELFF
>TRBJ2-7|few|TRBV4-2|TRBD1
TGTGCCAGCAGCCCTCGCCATGGACAGGGCGGCTCCTACGAGCAGTACTTC
CASSPRHGQGGSYEQYF
>TRBJ2-7|NA|TRBV3-1|NA
TGTGCCAGCAGTCTCCTCTTCGGCTCCTACGAGCAGTACTTC
CASSLLFGSYEQYF
>TRBJ2-1|NA|TRBV3-1|TRBD2
TGTGCCAGCAGCCAAGTCCATAGCGGGGGCGGAGATGAGCAGTTCTTC
CASSQVHSGGGDEQFF
>TRBJ1-1|NA|TRBV7-2|NA
TGTGCCAGCAGCTTAACTCCAAGCACTGAAGCTTTCTTT
CASSLTPSTEAFF
>TRBJ1-1|NA|TRBV11-1|NA
TGTGCCAGCAGCCCCCGGGGAGTAGCTCAGAACACTGAAGCTTTCTTT
CASSPRGVAQNTEAFF
>TRBJ2-7|few|TRBV20-1|TRBD1
TGCAGTGCTAGAGATCGGACAGGCGAAGTTTACGAGCAGTACTTC
CSARDRTGEVYEQYF
>TRBJ1-5|NA|TRBV20-1|TRBD1
TGCAGTGCTAGAGATCAGGGGGCGGGAGATCAGCCCCAGCATTTT
CSARDQGAGDQPQHF
>TRBJ2-5|NA|TRBV7-9|NA
TGTGCCAGCAGCTTAGTCGGTTTGTGGGACCAAGAGACCCAGTACTTC
CASSLVGLWDQETQYF
>TRBJ2-5|few|TRBV20-1|NA
TGCAGTGCTAGAGAGGGGGGGCGGTCCCAAGAGACCCAGTACTTC
CSAREGGRSQETQYF
>TRBJ2-7|NA|TRBV4-2|TRBD1
TGTGCCAGCAGCCAACTCTACAGGGGCAGGGCCTACGAGCAGTACTTC
CASSQLYRGRAYEQYF